Listed below are T cell receptor beta chains from one sample, sequenced in a study of blood T cell repertoires in COVID-19. Sequencing used immunoSEQ multiplex PCR; TCRdb keeps in-frame clones, though not all of them. The sample yields about 200,000 clones, 70% to 90% seen once. The material sequenced was peripheral blood. The source is a woman aged 80 or over with acute or convalescent COVID-19. CDR3s include the opening cysteine and the closing phenylalanine or tryptophan. The D gene is left open where the match is weak. Part of the rows lack a size; the others show once, few, many or a class for expanded clones.

cdr3_nt cdr3_aa d_call clone_size j_call v_call
TGCGCCAGCAGCGCTACCGGGAGCTCCTACGAGCAGTACTTC CASSATGSSYEQYF NA NA TRBJ2-7 TRBV5-1
TGTGCCAGCAGCCCCCTCGGGACAGAGACGCATGGCTACACCTTC CASSPLGTETHGYTF TRBD1 NA TRBJ1-2 TRBV14
TGCGCCAGCAGCTCCCTCGGGAACAGGGCTCTCACTGAAGCTTTCTTT CASSSLGNRALTEAFF NA NA TRBJ1-1 TRBV5-1
TGTGCCAGCAGTCGAGGCAGCAATCAGCCCCAGCATTTT CASSRGSNQPQHF NA NA TRBJ1-5 TRBV6-5
TGTGCCAGCAGTAGAGCAGGAAACACCATATATTTT CASSRAGNTIYF NA NA TRBJ1-3 TRBV2
TGTGCCAGCTCATTTGACAGGGCGAACACTGAAGCTTTCTTT CASSFDRANTEAFF TRBD1 NA TRBJ1-1 TRBV18
TGTGCCAGCTCGGGAGAGCTCTATGGCTACACCTTC CASSGELYGYTF NA few TRBJ1-2 TRBV18
TGTGCCAGCAGCTCATTCCTAAGTGCCGATAGCACAGATACGCAGTATTTT CASSSFLSADSTDTQYF NA NA TRBJ2-3 TRBV7-9
TGTGCCAGCTCACCGGGACAGGCCTCCTACGAGCAGTACTTC CASSPGQASYEQYF TRBD1 NA TRBJ2-7 TRBV18
TGTGCCAGCAGCCCTTCCGGGGGATATAATTCACCCCTCCACTTT CASSPSGGYNSPLHF NA NA TRBJ1-6 TRBV3-1/TRBV3-2
TGTGCCAGCAGTGAAAGCGTTAGCTCCTACAATGAGCAGTTCTTC CASSESVSSYNEQFF NA NA TRBJ2-1 TRBV6-1
TGTGCCATCCCGGACAGGAGCTCCTACAATGAGCAGTTCTTC CAIPDRSSYNEQFF TRBD1 NA TRBJ2-1 TRBV7-9
TGTGCCAGCAGTGAAGTGTTTATAGCGGGAGTGAATGAGCAGTTCTTC CASSEVFIAGVNEQFF TRBD2 NA TRBJ2-1 TRBV6-1